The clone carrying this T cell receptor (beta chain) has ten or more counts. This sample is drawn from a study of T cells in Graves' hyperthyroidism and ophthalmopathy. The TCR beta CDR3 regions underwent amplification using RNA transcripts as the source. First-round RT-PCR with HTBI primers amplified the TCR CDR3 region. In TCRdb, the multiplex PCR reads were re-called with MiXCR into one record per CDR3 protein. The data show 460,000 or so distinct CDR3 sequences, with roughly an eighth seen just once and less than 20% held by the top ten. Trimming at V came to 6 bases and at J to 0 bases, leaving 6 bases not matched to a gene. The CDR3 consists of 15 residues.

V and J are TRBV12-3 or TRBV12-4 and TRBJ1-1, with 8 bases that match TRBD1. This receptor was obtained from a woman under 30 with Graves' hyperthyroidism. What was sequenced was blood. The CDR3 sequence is CASSGQGGMNTEAFF. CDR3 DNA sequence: TGTGCCAGCAGCGGACAGGGCGGCATGAACACTGAAGCTTTCTTT.